In this sample, the clone carrying this T cell receptor beta chain turned up a few times. Per the germline V gene, CDR1 is SNHLY and CDR2 is FYNNEI. V was clipped by 4 bases and J by 7 bases; unmatched bases: 10. This CDR3 region has 16 residues. Profiled with immunoSEQ multiplex PCR; TCRdb holds only in-frame clones, not every one. Altogether tens of thousands of clones are present, 60% to 85% being singletons, with the ten largest covering 4.9%. The record originates from a study of blood T cell repertoires in COVID-19. Study details: Sample material is recorded as cDNA or gDNA derived from T cells, B-cell-depleted T cells, or PBMCs.

Sequences were obtained from peripheral blood. This clonotype originated in a human donor in a cohort sampled during active COVID-19. The genes are TRBV2 and TRBJ1-6; 7 bases fit TRBD1. This CDR3 reads CASSVLPGQDNSPLHF. CDR3 in DNA: TGTGCCAGCAGTGTGCTTCCAGGACAGGACAATTCACCCCTCCACTTT.